This T cell receptor (beta chain) was identified in a study of cytomegalovirus exposure and HLA in healthy donors. Overall study findings and caveats: A later analysis reportedly found that, within productive TCRs, an Asian-associated ancestry cluster had fewer N-insertions than the mean observed across the approximately 660 donors.

A word on this clone: Its antigen is undetermined.

60 Vbeta and 13 Jbeta primers were used in PCR. TCRdb keeps only in-frame clones here, not all; method: immunoSEQ multiplex PCR. This table has around 150,000 clones, about 80% appearing once. The CDR3 runs to 20 residues. Germline loops: CDR1 SGHDN, CDR2 FVKESK. The J segment lost 0 bases and the V segment lost 4 bases, leaving 15 bases of the junction unmatched. The chain couples TRBV14 to TRBJ2-1; 10 nucleotides agree with TRBD2. Specimen: PBMCs. This sequence was found in a young man in good health and CMV-seropositive. Written as DNA, the CDR3 is TGTGCCAGCAGCCCTACGATTACCGGGACTAGCGTGAGCTCCTACAATGAGCAGTTCTTC. Its protein product is CASSPTITGTSVSSYNEQFF.